This T cell receptor beta chain was identified in a study of cytomegalovirus exposure and HLA in healthy donors. V was cut by 3 bases and J by 3 bases, with 9 bases left in between. Germline loops: CDR1 SGHKS, CDR2 YYEKEE (reference sequence). The CDR3 loop spans 13 amino acids. This clone has just one count. Sequencing used immunoSEQ multiplex PCR; TCRdb keeps in-frame clones, though not all of them. This table has more than 120,000 clones, around 90% appearing once. This clonotype originated in a man between 18 and 35 years old in good health and CMV-seropositive. Sequencing used PBMCs. This chain joins TRBV5-5 and TRBJ1-1, with D unresolved. For the CDR3, the DNA is TGTGCCAGCAGCTCGGTGGGAGACACTGAAGCTTTCTTT. This sequence encodes CASSSVGDTEAFF.